The clone carrying this TCR beta chain has a single count. TCRdb's copy holds only in-frame clones and misses some; the assay was immunoSEQ multiplex PCR. The data contain 40,000 to 50,000 clones, approximately 86% of them singletons. This entry is derived from a study of PD-L1 blockade in urothelial cancer. Study context: Dosed intravenously at 1,200 mg every 3 weeks, atezolizumab was initiated by patients around 2014. At 3 weeks after treatment start (second dose) and again at 6 weeks, blood was analyzed.

The V gene end was trimmed by 2 bases and the J gene end by 4 bases; junction bases not matched to a gene: 2. The CDR3 totals 15 residues. The germline V gene encodes CDR1 MGHDK and CDR2 SYGVNS. Time point defined: peripheral blood 6 weeks after treatment start. Each individual provided 1 to 8 samples (taken pretreatment and on-treatment). Material: PBMCs, obtained around atezolizumab (anti-PD-L1) treatment. This TCR was sampled from a man in his fifties or sixties with urothelial cancer. The rearrangement links TRBV25-1 to TRBJ2-5; 12 bases match TRBD1. This CDR3 reads CASSEGTGGGETQYF. The CDR3 DNA reads as TGTGCCAGCAGTGAAGGGACAGGGGGCGGAGAGACCCAGTACTTC.